This T cell receptor beta chain comes out of a study of T cells in Graves' hyperthyroidism and ophthalmopathy. Study findings and constraints: The authors' 13 V-J model separated ophthalmopathy from stable hyperthyroidism. Among clonotypes expanded in thyroid above 0.001, most were also found in blood.

The authors deemed Graves' hyperthyroidism stable absent ophthalmopathy progression within 18 months. Amplified TCR beta CDR3 regions came from RNA transcripts. Initially, a first-round RT-PCR of the TCR CDR3 employed the HTBI primer set. TCRdb re-analysed the multiplex PCR reads in MiXCR, keeping a single row per CDR3 protein. The sample has 530,000 or so distinct CDR3 sequences, under 60% seen once. Notes on this clonotype: Its target is not known.

Germline-derived CDR1 and CDR2 are SNHLY and FYNNEI. The V gene lost 7 bases and the J gene lost 2 bases, with 15 bases spanning the gap. This CDR3 has 14 residues. The sequence was collected from a woman younger than 35 with Graves' hyperthyroidism. The specimen was peripheral blood or thyroid tissue (not recorded which). This chain links TRBV2 with TRBJ2-7; TRBD1 is a possible D gene (6 bases). The CDR3 loop reads CASNLQGPTYEQYF. In nucleotides, the CDR3 is TGTGCCAGCAATTTACAGGGTCCCACCTACGAGCAGTACTTC. Full variable domain (missing parts from reference TRBV2 and TRBJ2-7): EPEVTQTPSHQVTQMGQEVILRCVPISNHLYFYWYRQILGQKVEFLVSFYNNEISEKSEIFDDQFSVERPDGSNFTLKIRSTKLEDSAMYFCASNLQGPTYEQYFGPGTRLTVT.